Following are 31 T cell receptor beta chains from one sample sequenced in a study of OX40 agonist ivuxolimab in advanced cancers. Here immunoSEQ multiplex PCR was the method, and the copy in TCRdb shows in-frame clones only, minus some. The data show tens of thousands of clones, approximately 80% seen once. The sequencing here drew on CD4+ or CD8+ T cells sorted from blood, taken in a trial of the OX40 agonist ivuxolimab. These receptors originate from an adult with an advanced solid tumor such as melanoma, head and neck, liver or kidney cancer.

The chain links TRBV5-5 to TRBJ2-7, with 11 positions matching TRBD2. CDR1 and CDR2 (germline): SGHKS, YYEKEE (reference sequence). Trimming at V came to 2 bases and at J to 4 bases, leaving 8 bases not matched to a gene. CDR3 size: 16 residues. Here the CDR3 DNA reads TGTGCCAGCAGCTTACCGACTAGCGGGGTAAGATACGAGCAGTACTTC. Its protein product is CASSLPTSGVRYEQYF.

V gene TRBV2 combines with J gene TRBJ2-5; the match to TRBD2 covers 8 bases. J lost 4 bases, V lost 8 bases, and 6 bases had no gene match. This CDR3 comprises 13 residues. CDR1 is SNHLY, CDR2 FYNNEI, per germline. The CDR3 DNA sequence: TGTGCCAGCGCAGCGGGGGTTTTAGAGACCCAGTACTTC. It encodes CASAAGVLETQYF.

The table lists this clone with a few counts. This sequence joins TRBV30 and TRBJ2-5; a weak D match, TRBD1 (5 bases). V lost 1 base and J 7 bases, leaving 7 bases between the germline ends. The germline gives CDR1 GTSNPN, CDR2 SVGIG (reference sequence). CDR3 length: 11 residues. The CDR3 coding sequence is TGTGCCTGGAGTGGGGGCGGGACCCAGTACTTC. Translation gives CAWSGGGTQYF.

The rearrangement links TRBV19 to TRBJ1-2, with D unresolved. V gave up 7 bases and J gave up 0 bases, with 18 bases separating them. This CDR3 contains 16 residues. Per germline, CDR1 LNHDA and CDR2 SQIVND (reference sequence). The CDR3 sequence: CASNRGPVGANYGYTF. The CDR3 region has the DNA TGTGCCAGTAATCGGGGTCCGGTAGGAGCTAACTATGGCTACACCTTC.

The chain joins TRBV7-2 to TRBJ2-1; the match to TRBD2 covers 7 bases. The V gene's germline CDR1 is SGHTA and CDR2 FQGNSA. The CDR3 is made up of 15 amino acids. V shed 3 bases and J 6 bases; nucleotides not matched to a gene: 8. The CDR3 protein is CASSLETSIFNEQFF. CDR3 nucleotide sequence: TGTGCCAGCAGCTTGGAGACTAGCATCTTCAATGAGCAGTTCTTC.

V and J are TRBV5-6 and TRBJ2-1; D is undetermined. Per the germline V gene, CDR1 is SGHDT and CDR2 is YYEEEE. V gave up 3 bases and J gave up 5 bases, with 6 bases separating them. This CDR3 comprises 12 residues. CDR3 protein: CASSSYDNEQFF. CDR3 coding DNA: TGTGCCAGCAGCTCGTATGACAATGAGCAGTTCTTC.

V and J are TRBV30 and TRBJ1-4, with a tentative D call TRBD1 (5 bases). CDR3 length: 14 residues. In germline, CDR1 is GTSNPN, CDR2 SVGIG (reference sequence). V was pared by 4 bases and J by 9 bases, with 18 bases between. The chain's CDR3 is CAWKFAAGGQKLFF. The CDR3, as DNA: TGTGCCTGGAAGTTTGCTGCCGGGGGACAAAAACTGTTTTTT.

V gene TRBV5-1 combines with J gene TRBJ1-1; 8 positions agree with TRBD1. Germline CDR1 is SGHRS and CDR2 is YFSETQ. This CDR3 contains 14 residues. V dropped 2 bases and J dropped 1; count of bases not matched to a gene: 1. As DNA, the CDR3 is TGCGCCAGCAGCTTTGACAGGGGGAACACTGAAGCTTTCTTT. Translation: CASSFDRGNTEAFF.

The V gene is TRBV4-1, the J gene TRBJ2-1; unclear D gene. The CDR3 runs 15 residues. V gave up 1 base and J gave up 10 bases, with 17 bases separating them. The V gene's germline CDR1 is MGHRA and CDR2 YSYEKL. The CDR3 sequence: CASSQASSSLREQFF. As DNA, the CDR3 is TGCGCCAGCAGCCAAGCATCGAGCTCGCTAAGGGAGCAGTTCTTC.

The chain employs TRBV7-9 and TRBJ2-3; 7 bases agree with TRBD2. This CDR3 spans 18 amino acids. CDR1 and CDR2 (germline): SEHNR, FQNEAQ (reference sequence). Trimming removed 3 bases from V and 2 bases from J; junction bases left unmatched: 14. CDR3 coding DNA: TGTGCCAGCAGCTTTTTGACGGGGAGGGGAGGGAACACAGATACGCAGTATTTT. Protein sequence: CASSFLTGRGGNTDTQYF. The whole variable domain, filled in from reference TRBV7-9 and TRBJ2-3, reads DTGVSQNPRHKITKRGQNVTFRCDPISEHNRLYWYRQTLGQGPEFLTYFQNEAQLEKSRLLSDRFSAERPKGSFSTLEIQRTEQGDSAMYLCASSFLTGRGGNTDTQYFGPGTRLTVL.

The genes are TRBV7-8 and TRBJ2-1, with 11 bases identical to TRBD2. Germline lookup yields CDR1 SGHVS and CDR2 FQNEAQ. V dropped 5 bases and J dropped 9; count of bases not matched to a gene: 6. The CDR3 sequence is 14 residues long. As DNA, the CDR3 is TGTGCCAGCAGCCGATTAGCGGGGGGGGCTGAGCAGTTCTTC. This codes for CASSRLAGGAEQFF. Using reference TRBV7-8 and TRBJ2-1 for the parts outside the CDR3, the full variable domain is GAGVSQSPRYKVAKRGQDVALRCDPISGHVSLFWYQQALGQGPEFLTYFQNEAQLDKSGLPSDRFFAERPEGSVSTLKIQRTQQEDSAVYLCASSRLAGGAEQFFGPGTRLTVL.

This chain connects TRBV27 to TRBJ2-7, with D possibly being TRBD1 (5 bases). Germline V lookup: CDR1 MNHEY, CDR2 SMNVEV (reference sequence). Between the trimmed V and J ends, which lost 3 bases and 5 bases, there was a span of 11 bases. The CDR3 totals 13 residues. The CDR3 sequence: CASSFGAKNEQYF. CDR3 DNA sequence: TGTGCCAGCAGTTTTGGGGCCAAAAACGAGCAGTACTTC.

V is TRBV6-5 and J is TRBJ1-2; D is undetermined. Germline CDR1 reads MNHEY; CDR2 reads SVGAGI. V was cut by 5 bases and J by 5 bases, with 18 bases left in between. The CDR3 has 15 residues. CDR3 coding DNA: TGTGCCAGCAGTCCGGGCGATGGGAGAACGTATGGCTACACCTTC. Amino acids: CASSPGDGRTYGYTF.

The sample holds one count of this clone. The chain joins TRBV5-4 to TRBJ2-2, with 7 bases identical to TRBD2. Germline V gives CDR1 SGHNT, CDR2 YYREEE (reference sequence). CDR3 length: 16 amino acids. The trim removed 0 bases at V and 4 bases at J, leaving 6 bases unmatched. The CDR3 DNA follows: TGTGCCAGCAGCTTGGGTGGGAGGGCCTTCACCGGGGAGCTGTTTTTT. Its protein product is CASSLGGRAFTGELFF.

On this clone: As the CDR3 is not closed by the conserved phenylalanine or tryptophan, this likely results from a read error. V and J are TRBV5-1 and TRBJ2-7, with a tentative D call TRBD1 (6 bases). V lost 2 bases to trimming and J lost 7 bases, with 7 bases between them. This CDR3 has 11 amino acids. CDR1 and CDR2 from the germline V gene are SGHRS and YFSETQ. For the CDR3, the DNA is TGCGCCAGCAGCTTCCAGGGGGAGCAGTACCTC. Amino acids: CASSFQGEQYL.

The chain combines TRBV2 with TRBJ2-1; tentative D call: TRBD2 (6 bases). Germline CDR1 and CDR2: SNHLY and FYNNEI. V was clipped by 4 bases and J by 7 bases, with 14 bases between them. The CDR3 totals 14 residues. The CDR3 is CASSAEGAVNEQFF. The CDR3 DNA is TGTGCCAGCAGTGCGGAGGGAGCTGTGAATGAGCAGTTCTTC.

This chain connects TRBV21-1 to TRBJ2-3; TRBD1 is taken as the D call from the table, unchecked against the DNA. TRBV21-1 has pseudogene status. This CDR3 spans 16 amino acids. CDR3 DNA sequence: TGTGCCAGCAGCAAAGAGGGGACAGAGAGCACAGATACGCAGTATTTT. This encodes CASSKEGTESTDTQYF.

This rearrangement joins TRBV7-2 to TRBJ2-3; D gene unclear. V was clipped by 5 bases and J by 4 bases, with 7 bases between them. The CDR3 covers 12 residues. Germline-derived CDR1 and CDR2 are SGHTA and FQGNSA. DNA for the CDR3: TGTGCCAGCAGCCGGCCGGCAGATACGCAGTATTTT. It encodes CASSRPADTQYF.

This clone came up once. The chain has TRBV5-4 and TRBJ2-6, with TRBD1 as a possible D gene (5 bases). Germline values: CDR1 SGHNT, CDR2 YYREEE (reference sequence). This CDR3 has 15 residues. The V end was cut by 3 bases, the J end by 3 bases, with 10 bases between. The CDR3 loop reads CASSSQGFGANVLTF. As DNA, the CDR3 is TGTGCCAGCAGCTCCCAGGGCTTTGGGGCCAACGTCCTGACTTTC.

The CDR3 reads CATSRQTGGGQPQHF. Here the CDR3 DNA reads TGTGCCACCAGCAGACAGACAGGGGGCGGCCAGCCCCAGCATTTT. This chain uses TRBV15 with TRBJ1-5, with 10 nucleotides matching TRBD1. This CDR3 spans 15 amino acids. J gave up 7 bases and V 2 bases, and 5 bases lay outside the gene matches. Germline loops: CDR1 LNHNV, CDR2 YYDKDF (reference sequence).

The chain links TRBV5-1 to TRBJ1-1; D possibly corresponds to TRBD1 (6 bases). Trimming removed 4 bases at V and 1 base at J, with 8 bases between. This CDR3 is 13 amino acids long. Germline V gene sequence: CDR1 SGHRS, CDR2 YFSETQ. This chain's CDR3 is CASSPTGNTEAFF. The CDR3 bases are TGCGCCAGCAGCCCGACAGGGAACACTGAAGCTTTCTTT. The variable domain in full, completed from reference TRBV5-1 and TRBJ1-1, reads KAGVTQTPRYLIKTRGQQVTLSCSPISGHRSVSWYQQTPGQGLQFLFEYFSETQRNKGNFPGRFSGRQFSNSRSEMNVSTLELGDSALYLCASSPTGNTEAFFGQGTRLTVV.

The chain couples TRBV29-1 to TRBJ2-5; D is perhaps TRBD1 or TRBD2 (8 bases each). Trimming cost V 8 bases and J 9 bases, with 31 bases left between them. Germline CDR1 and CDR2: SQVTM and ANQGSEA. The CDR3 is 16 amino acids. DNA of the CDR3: TGCAGCTTTTCCGATAGCGGGACAGGTGGTTCCGAGGCCCAGTACTTC. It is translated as CSFSDSGTGGSEAQYF.

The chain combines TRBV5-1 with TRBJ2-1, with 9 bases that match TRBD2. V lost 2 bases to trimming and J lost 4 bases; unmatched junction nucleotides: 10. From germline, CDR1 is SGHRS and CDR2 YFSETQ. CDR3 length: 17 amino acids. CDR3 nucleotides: TGCGCCAGCAGCTTCCTAGCGGGAACTCCCTCTTACAATGAGCAGTTCTTC. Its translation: CASSFLAGTPSYNEQFF.

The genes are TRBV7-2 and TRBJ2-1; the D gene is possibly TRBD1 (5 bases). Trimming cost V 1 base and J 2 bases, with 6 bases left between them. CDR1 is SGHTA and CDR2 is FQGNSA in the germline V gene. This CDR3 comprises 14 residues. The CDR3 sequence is CASSLGRAYNEQFF. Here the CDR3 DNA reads TGTGCCAGCAGCTTAGGCAGGGCCTACAATGAGCAGTTCTTC.

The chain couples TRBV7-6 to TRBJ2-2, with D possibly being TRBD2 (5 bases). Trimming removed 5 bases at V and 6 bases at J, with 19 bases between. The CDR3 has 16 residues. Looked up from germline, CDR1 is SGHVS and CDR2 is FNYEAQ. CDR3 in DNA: TGTGCCAGCAGCCTAACCGGACTCAACGGGGCCGGGGAGCTGTTTTTT. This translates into CASSLTGLNGAGELFF.

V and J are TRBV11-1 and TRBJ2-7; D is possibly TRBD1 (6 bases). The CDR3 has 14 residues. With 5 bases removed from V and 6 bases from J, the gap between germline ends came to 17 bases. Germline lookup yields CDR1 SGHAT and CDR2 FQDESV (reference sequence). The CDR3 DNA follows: TGTGCCAGCAGCGAGGAGACAGGCTGGCGCGAGCAGTACTTC. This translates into CASSEETGWREQYF.

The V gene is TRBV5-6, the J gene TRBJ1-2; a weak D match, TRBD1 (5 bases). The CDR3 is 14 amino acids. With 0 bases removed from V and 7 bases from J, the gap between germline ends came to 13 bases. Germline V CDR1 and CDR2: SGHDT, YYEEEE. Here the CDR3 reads CASSLAGRAVGYTF. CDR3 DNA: TGTGCCAGCAGCTTGGCGGGCAGGGCGGTTGGCTACACCTTC.

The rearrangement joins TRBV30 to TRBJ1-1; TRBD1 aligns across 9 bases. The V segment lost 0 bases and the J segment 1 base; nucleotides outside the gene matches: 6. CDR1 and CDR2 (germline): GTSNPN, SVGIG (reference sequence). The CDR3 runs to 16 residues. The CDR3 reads CAWSVWTGARNTEAFF. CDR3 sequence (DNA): TGTGCCTGGAGTGTATGGACAGGGGCGAGGAACACTGAAGCTTTCTTT.

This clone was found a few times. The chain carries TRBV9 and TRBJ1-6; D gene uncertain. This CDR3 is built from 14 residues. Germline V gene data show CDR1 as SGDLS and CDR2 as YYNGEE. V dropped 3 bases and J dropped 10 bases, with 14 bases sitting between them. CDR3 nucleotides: TGTGCCAGCAGCGCGAACGAATGGGGATCACCCCTCCACTTT. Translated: CASSANEWGSPLHF.

In DNA, the CDR3 is TGTGCCAGCAGCCTACGGACTAGTCCCGGGGAGACCCAGTACTTC. Translated, it gives CASSLRTSPGETQYF. This chain connects TRBV14 to TRBJ2-5; 7 bases are a match to TRBD2. The CDR3 is 15 amino acids. With 4 bases clipped from V and 5 bases from J, the junction kept 10 bases outside the gene matches. The germline V gene has CDR1 SGHDN and CDR2 FVKESK.

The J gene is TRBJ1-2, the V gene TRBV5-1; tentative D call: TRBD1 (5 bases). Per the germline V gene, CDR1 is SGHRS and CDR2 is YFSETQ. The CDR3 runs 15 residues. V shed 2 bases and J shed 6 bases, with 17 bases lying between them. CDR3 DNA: TGCGCCAGCAGCTTAACCGCAGGGCCTAGGAATGGCTACACCTTC. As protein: CASSLTAGPRNGYTF.